A single TCR beta chain is shown here with its context. Sequencing used immunoSEQ v3. TCRdb's copy holds only in-frame clones and misses some; the assay was immunoSEQ multiplex PCR. Of more than 45,000 clones in the sample, around 87% were seen once. The germline V and J ends were trimmed by 0 bases and 7 bases, with 13 bases remaining between them. Germline V gene lookup returns CDR1 SGHDT and CDR2 YYEEEE. The CDR3 is made up of 14 amino acids. Time point: pre-treatment sample, taken before nivolumab and TIL therapy. The source of the sample is a study of TIL therapy for anti-PD-1-resistant metastatic lung cancer.

The chain uses TRBV5-6 and TRBJ2-5; D gene ambiguous. The source is a person aged 30 to 80 with non-small cell lung cancer. The source was blood, collected at baseline. The CDR3, as DNA: TGTGCCAGCAGCTTGGGACCCCCCCGAGGGACCCAGTACTTC. It translates to CASSLGPPRGTQYF.